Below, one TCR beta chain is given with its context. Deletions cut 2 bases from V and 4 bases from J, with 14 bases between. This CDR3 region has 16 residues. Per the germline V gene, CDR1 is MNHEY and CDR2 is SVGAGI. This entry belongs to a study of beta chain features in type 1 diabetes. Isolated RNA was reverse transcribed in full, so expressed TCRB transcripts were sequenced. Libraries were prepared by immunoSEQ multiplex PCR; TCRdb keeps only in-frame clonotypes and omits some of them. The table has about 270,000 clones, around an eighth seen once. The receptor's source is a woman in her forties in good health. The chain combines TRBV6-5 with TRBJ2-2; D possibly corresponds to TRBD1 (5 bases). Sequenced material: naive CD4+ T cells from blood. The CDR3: CASSYNIGVGTGELFF. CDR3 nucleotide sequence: TGTGCCAGCAGTTACAACATAGGGGTGGGCACCGGGGAGCTGTTTTTT.